This T cell receptor (beta chain) was retrieved from a study of T cell responses to AZD1222 COVID-19 vaccine. This table comes from immunoSEQ multiplex PCR, and its TCRdb copy is limited to in-frame clones, with some not included. The sample lists over 130,000 clones, roughly nine tenths occurring once. This receptor was identified in an adult who received the AZD1222 COVID-19 vaccine. Sequencing used peripheral blood, obtained 28 days after the second AZD1222 dose.

The CDR3 nucleotides are TGTGCTAGCGCTCTAGGGGGACAGTATAATTCACCCCTCCACTTT. Translating it yields CASALGGQYNSPLHF. The rearrangement uses TRBV12-5 and TRBJ1-6, with 7 bases matching TRBD1. The germline V gene has CDR1 LGHNT and CDR2 FRNRAP. Trimming removed 9 bases from V and 4 bases from J; junction bases left unmatched: 9. This CDR3 has 15 residues.